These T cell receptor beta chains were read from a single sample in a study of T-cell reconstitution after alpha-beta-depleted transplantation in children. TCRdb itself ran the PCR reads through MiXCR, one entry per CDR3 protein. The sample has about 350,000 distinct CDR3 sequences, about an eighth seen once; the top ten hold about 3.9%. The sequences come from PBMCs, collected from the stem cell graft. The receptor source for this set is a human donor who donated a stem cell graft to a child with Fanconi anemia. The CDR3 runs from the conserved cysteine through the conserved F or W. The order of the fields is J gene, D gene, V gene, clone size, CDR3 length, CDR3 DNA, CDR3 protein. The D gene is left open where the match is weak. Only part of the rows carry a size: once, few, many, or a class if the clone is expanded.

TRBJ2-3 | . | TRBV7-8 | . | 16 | TGTGCCAGCAGCTTACCCGGGGGTTGGGCGCAACATACGCAGTATTTT | CASSLPGGWAQHTQYF
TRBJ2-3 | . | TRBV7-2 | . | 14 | TGTGCCAGCAGCTTTGGGACGTGGGGAGATACGCAGTATTTT | CASSFGTWGDTQYF
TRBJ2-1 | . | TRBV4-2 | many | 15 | TGTGCCAGCAGCCAAGAGGCTAGCGCCGGCAATGAGCAGTTCTTC | CASSQEASAGNEQFF
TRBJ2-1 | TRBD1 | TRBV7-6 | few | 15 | TGTGCCAGCAGCAGCCAACAGGGGGCGTCTAATGAGCAGTTCTTC | CASSSQQGASNEQFF
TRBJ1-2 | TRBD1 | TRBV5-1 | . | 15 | TGCGCCAGCAGATTTCTACCGGGACAGGGGACTGGCTACACCTTC | CASRFLPGQGTGYTF
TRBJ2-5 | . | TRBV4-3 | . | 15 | TGCGCCAGCAGCCTAGCTAGGGGGGGCCAAGAGACCCAGTACTTC | CASSLARGGQETQYF
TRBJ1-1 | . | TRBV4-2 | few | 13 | TGTGCCAGCAGCCAAGAGGTGAGGTCAGAAGCTTTCTTT | CASSQEVRSEAFF
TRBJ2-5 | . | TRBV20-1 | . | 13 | TGCAGTGCTAGAGATCCCAACCAAGAGACCCAGTACTTC | CSARDPNQETQYF
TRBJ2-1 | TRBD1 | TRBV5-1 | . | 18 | TGCGCCAGCAGCTCACGGGGTGGTGGGACAGGGGCCTACAATGAGCAGTTCTTC | CASSSRGGGTGAYNEQFF
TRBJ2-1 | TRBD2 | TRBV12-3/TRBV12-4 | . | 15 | TGTGCCAGCAGTTTTGGGATGGTGGGGGGGAGTGAGCAGTTCTTC | CASSFGMVGGSEQFF
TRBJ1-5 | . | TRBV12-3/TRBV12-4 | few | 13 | TGTGCCAGCACAAGGGAACGGGCTCAGCCCCAGCATTTT | CASTRERAQPQHF
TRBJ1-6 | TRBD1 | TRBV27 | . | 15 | TGTGCCAGCAAGCAATGGGACAGGGAGTTTTCACCCCTCCACTTT | CASKQWDREFSPLHF
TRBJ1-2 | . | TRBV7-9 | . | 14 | TGTGCCAGCAGCTTCACAGGGCTGATGATTAGCTACACCTTC | CASSFTGLMISYTF
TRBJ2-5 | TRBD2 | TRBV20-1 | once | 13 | TGCAGTGCTCCTTGGGAGGGAGAGGAGACCCAGTACTTC | CSAPWEGEETQYF
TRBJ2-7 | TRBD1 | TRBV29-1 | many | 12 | TGCAGCGTTGAAACAGGGGGCAACGAGCAGTACTTC | CSVETGGNEQYF
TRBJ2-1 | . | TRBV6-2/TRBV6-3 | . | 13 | TGTGCCAGCACTTCGGGGACCTACAATGAGCAGTTCTTC | CASTSGTYNEQFF
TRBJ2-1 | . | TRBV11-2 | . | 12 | TGTGCCAGCAGCTTCGAGGGAGTTGAGCAGTTCTTC | CASSFEGVEQFF
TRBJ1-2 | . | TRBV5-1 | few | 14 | TGCGCCAGCAGCTTGAACCAGGACCTGGGAGGCTACACCTTC | CASSLNQDLGGYTF
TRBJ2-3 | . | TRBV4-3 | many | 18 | TGCGCCAGCAGCAAAACTAGACTGACATCTCTTAGCACAGATACGCAGTATTTT | CASSKTRLTSLSTDTQYF
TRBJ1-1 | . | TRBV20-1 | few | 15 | TGCAGTGCTAGAGATCGGCGATTAGTGAACACTGAAGCTTTCTTT | CSARDRRLVNTEAFF
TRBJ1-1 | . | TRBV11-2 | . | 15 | TGTGCCAGCAGCTTAGAGGCTTTTCCACAACTTGAAGCTTTCTTT | CASSLEAFPQLEAFF
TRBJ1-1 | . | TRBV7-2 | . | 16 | TGTGCCAGCAGGTCGCCCAGGGCTAGTATGAACACTGAAGCTTTCTTT | CASRSPRASMNTEAFF
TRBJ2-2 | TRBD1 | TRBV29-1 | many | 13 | TGCAGCGTGGGACAGCTAAACACCGGGGAGCTGTTTTTT | CSVGQLNTGELFF
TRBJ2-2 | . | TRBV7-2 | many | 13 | TGTGCCAGCAGCCAGGTTCGGGCCGGGGAGCTGTTTTTT | CASSQVRAGELFF
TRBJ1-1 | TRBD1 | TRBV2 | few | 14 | TGTGCCAGCAGTGTACAGGGGGAAAACACTGAAGCTTTCTTT | CASSVQGENTEAFF
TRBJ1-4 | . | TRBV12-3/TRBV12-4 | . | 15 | TGTGCCAGCAGGTCCCCGGGCGCCCCTAATGAAAAACTGTTTTTT | CASRSPGAPNEKLFF
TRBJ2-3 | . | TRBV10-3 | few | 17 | TGTGCCATCAGTGAGTCAGCAATGTCAGTCGGCATAGCTACGCAGTATTTT | CAISESAMSVGIATQYF
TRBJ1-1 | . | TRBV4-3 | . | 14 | TGCGCCAGCAGCCAATCGACGGGGGCCACTGAAGCTTTCTTT | CASSQSTGATEAFF
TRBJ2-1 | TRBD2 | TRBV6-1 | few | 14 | TGTGCCAGCAGGCACGAGCGGGGTAACAATGAGCAGTTCTTC | CASRHERGNNEQFF
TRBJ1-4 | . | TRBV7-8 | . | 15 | TGTGCCAGCAGCTCGGAACCTGCAACTAATGAAAAACTGTTTTTT | CASSSEPATNEKLFF